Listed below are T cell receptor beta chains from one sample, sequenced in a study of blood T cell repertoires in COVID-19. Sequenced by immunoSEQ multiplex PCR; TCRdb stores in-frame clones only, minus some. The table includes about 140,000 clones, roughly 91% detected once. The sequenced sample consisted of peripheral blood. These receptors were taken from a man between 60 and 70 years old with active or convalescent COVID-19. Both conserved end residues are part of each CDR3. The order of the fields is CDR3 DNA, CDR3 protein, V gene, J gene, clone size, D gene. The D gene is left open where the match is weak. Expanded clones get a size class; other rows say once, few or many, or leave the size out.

CDR3nt: TGTGCCAGTAAAAGAGCGGGACCCACTTTAGATGAGCAGTTCTTC; CDR3aa: CASKRAGPTLDEQFF; v_gene: TRBV19; j_gene: TRBJ2-1; abundance: NA; d_gene: TRBD2
CDR3nt: TGTGCCAGCAGCTTGGGACTAGCGGGAGTGGGTGCAGATACGCAGTATTTT; CDR3aa: CASSLGLAGVGADTQYF; v_gene: TRBV7-6; j_gene: TRBJ2-3; abundance: NA; d_gene: TRBD2
CDR3nt: TGTGCCACCCGCGGGACAGGCACTAAGAAGCAGTACTTC; CDR3aa: CATRGTGTKKQYF; v_gene: TRBV19; j_gene: TRBJ2-7; abundance: once; d_gene: TRBD1
CDR3nt: TGTGCCAGCAGTGCCTTGACAGGAATGAACACTGAAGCTTTCTTT; CDR3aa: CASSALTGMNTEAFF; v_gene: TRBV28; j_gene: TRBJ1-1; abundance: NA; d_gene: NA
CDR3nt: TGTGCCAGCTCACCAGCTAGCGGGGCCACAAGTGAGCAGTTCTTC; CDR3aa: CASSPASGATSEQFF; v_gene: TRBV18; j_gene: TRBJ2-1; abundance: NA; d_gene: TRBD2
CDR3nt: TGTGCCAGCAGAAGAACAGGGGGCTACGAGCAGTACTTC; CDR3aa: CASRRTGGYEQYF; v_gene: TRBV6-5; j_gene: TRBJ2-7; abundance: NA; d_gene: TRBD1
CDR3nt: TGTGCCAGCAGCTTACAGGGCTATGGCTACACCTTC; CDR3aa: CASSLQGYGYTF; v_gene: TRBV11-2; j_gene: TRBJ1-2; abundance: once; d_gene: NA
CDR3nt: TGTGCCAGCAGTTTATTCAGAGGAGAAGATACGCAGTATTTT; CDR3aa: CASSLFRGEDTQYF; v_gene: TRBV27; j_gene: TRBJ2-3; abundance: NA; d_gene: NA
CDR3nt: TGCGCCAGCAGCCAAGAACAGGGGCGGGAGACCCAGTACTTC; CDR3aa: CASSQEQGRETQYF; v_gene: TRBV4-3; j_gene: TRBJ2-5; abundance: NA; d_gene: TRBD1
CDR3nt: TGTGCCTGGAGTGTACAGAGTGGCAATCAGCCCCAGCATTTT; CDR3aa: CAWSVQSGNQPQHF; v_gene: TRBV30; j_gene: TRBJ1-5; abundance: NA; d_gene: NA
CDR3nt: TGTGCCACCAGGCGGGGAGACGGCACTGAAGCTTTCTTT; CDR3aa: CATRRGDGTEAFF; v_gene: TRBV24-1; j_gene: TRBJ1-1; abundance: NA; d_gene: NA
CDR3nt: TGTGCCAGCAGTAGAACCTCAGGGGGAGGAGAGACCCAGTACTTC; CDR3aa: CASSRTSGGGETQYF; v_gene: TRBV6-5; j_gene: TRBJ2-5; abundance: NA; d_gene: NA
CDR3nt: TGCGCCAGCAGACGTACGGGACAGAGCACAGATACGCAGTATTTT; CDR3aa: CASRRTGQSTDTQYF; v_gene: TRBV5-1; j_gene: TRBJ2-3; abundance: NA; d_gene: TRBD1
CDR3nt: TGTGCCAGCAGCTTAGTAGCTAGCGGGGGAATTTGGTTCTTC; CDR3aa: CASSLVASGGIWFF; v_gene: TRBV7-2; j_gene: TRBJ2-1; abundance: NA; d_gene: TRBD2
CDR3nt: TGTGCCAGCAGTGAAGAGGGGCAGGGGGCGTCTGGCTACACCTTC; CDR3aa: CASSEEGQGASGYTF; v_gene: TRBV2; j_gene: TRBJ1-2; abundance: NA; d_gene: TRBD1
CDR3nt: TGTGCCAGCACCGAGGGCATTGGGTACACTGAAGCTTTCTTT; CDR3aa: CASTEGIGYTEAFF; v_gene: TRBV6-5; j_gene: TRBJ1-1; abundance: NA; d_gene: NA
CDR3nt: TGTGCCAGCAGCGAGCCATATAATTCACCCCTCCACTTT; CDR3aa: CASSEPYNSPLHF; v_gene: TRBV2; j_gene: TRBJ1-6; abundance: NA; d_gene: NA
CDR3nt: TGTGCCAGCACCAAGGGACAGGTAGGATGGTTGACCCTCCACTTT; CDR3aa: CASTKGQVGWLTLHF; v_gene: TRBV27; j_gene: TRBJ1-6; abundance: NA; d_gene: TRBD1
CDR3nt: TGTGCCAGCGGCCGTAGCGGGAACACAGATACGCAGTATTTT; CDR3aa: CASGRSGNTDTQYF; v_gene: TRBV7-9; j_gene: TRBJ2-3; abundance: NA; d_gene: TRBD2
CDR3nt: TGTGCAAGTCACCCCCGGGACAGCCCGAACACCGGGGAGCTGTTTTTT; CDR3aa: CASHPRDSPNTGELFF; v_gene: TRBV12-2; j_gene: TRBJ2-2; abundance: NA; d_gene: NA
CDR3nt: TGTGCCAGCAAAGGCACAGGGGGATCGGCTCAGCCCCAGCATTTT; CDR3aa: CASKGTGGSAQPQHF; v_gene: TRBV2; j_gene: TRBJ1-5; abundance: NA; d_gene: TRBD1
CDR3nt: TGTGCCAGTAGTATTGGGACAGGGGCGCGGGGCGGTCAGCCCCAGCATTTT; CDR3aa: CASSIGTGARGGQPQHF; v_gene: TRBV19; j_gene: TRBJ1-5; abundance: NA; d_gene: TRBD1
CDR3nt: TGTGCCAGCAGGGGTCCTGGGGCGAGCGAAAAACTGTTTTTT; CDR3aa: CASRGPGASEKLFF; v_gene: TRBV6-5; j_gene: TRBJ1-4; abundance: NA; d_gene: NA
CDR3nt: TGTGCCAGCAGCTTAGGACAAAGGAACACTGAAGCTTTCTTT; CDR3aa: CASSLGQRNTEAFF; v_gene: TRBV7-9; j_gene: TRBJ1-1; abundance: few; d_gene: NA
CDR3nt: TGTGCTATTGGAGGGGATTACACTGAAGCTTTCTTT; CDR3aa: CAIGGDYTEAFF; v_gene: TRBV12-3/TRBV12-4; j_gene: TRBJ1-1; abundance: many; d_gene: NA
CDR3nt: TGTGCCAGCTCACCCCGGCAGGGGGTTTTGGACACTGAAGCTTTCTTT; CDR3aa: CASSPRQGVLDTEAFF; v_gene: TRBV18; j_gene: TRBJ1-1; abundance: NA; d_gene: TRBD1
CDR3nt: TGTGCCAGTAGCCTCACCCACGTGGTAGGGGGCGAGTACTACGAGCAGTACTTC; CDR3aa: CASSLTHVVGGEYYEQYF; v_gene: TRBV19; j_gene: TRBJ2-7; abundance: few; d_gene: TRBD1
CDR3nt: TGTGCCAGCAGCTTAAGGAGTAGCTCCTACAATGAGCAGTTCTTC; CDR3aa: CASSLRSSSYNEQFF; v_gene: TRBV7-2; j_gene: TRBJ2-1; abundance: NA; d_gene: NA
CDR3nt: TGTGCCAGCAGTTTGACAGTGAACTCCTACGAGCAGTACTTC; CDR3aa: CASSLTVNSYEQYF; v_gene: TRBV6-5; j_gene: TRBJ2-7; abundance: once; d_gene: NA
CDR3nt: TGTGCCACCAGAGACAGGGTTGTTGGATATACGCAGTATTTT; CDR3aa: CATRDRVVGYTQYF; v_gene: TRBV2; j_gene: TRBJ2-3; abundance: NA; d_gene: TRBD1
CDR3nt: TGTGCCTGGAGTGCCGGACAGGGGAATGAAAAACTGTTTTTT; CDR3aa: CAWSAGQGNEKLFF; v_gene: TRBV30; j_gene: TRBJ1-4; abundance: NA; d_gene: TRBD1
CDR3nt: TGTGCCAGCAGCCGATCGCCCAGCGGGAACAATGAGCAGTTCTTC; CDR3aa: CASSRSPSGNNEQFF; v_gene: TRBV7-8; j_gene: TRBJ2-1; abundance: NA; d_gene: TRBD2
CDR3nt: TGCAGCGTTTCTAGCGGGAGTGGTAGTGAGCAGTTCTTC; CDR3aa: CSVSSGSGSEQFF; v_gene: TRBV29-1; j_gene: TRBJ2-1; abundance: NA; d_gene: TRBD2
CDR3nt: TGTGCCACCAGCAGAGGGGCCAGCGGGGGCTACAATGAGCAGTTCTTC; CDR3aa: CATSRGASGGYNEQFF; v_gene: TRBV15; j_gene: TRBJ2-1; abundance: NA; d_gene: TRBD2
CDR3nt: TGTGCCAGCAGTTCCTCGACAGGGGAAGAGACCCAGTACTTC; CDR3aa: CASSSSTGEETQYF; v_gene: TRBV28; j_gene: TRBJ2-5; abundance: NA; d_gene: TRBD1
CDR3nt: TGTGCCACCAGCAGATCGGGACCTCGGGGGGATGAAAAACTGTTTTTT; CDR3aa: CATSRSGPRGDEKLFF; v_gene: TRBV15; j_gene: TRBJ1-4; abundance: once; d_gene: NA
CDR3nt: TGTGCCAGCAGTTTTATCGGACAGGCCCGGGCAGGAGGAGAAAAACTGTTTTTT; CDR3aa: CASSFIGQARAGGEKLFF; v_gene: TRBV27; j_gene: TRBJ1-4; abundance: NA; d_gene: TRBD1
CDR3nt: TGTGCCACCAGTGACATAGGGGACAGATATAGCAATCAGCCCCAGCATTTT; CDR3aa: CATSDIGDRYSNQPQHF; v_gene: TRBV24-1; j_gene: TRBJ1-5; abundance: NA; d_gene: TRBD1
CDR3nt: TGTGCCTGGCCTCCGGGACTAGCGAGCAGGTACTTC; CDR3aa: CAWPPGLASRYF; v_gene: TRBV30; j_gene: TRBJ2-7; abundance: NA; d_gene: TRBD2
CDR3nt: TGTGCCATCAGTGAGTTAGGGGGCAGCGTCAGCTCTGGAAACACCATATATTTT; CDR3aa: CAISELGGSVSSGNTIYF; v_gene: TRBV10-3; j_gene: TRBJ1-3; abundance: NA; d_gene: TRBD1
CDR3nt: TGTGCCAGCAGCTCCGTGACAGGCTACGAGCAGTACTTC; CDR3aa: CASSSVTGYEQYF; v_gene: TRBV7-2; j_gene: TRBJ2-7; abundance: NA; d_gene: NA
CDR3nt: TGCGCCAGCAGCTTGACGGGAAATAGCAATCAGCCCCAGCATTTT; CDR3aa: CASSLTGNSNQPQHF; v_gene: TRBV5-1; j_gene: TRBJ1-5; abundance: NA; d_gene: NA
CDR3nt: TGTGCCAGCAGTCAAAGGAGCGGAGAACAAGAGACCCAGTACTTC; CDR3aa: CASSQRSGEQETQYF; v_gene: TRBV6-2/TRBV6-3; j_gene: TRBJ2-5; abundance: NA; d_gene: NA
CDR3nt: TGCAGCGTTATACTGGGACTAGCGCAAGAGACCCAGTACTTC; CDR3aa: CSVILGLAQETQYF; v_gene: TRBV29-1; j_gene: TRBJ2-5; abundance: NA; d_gene: TRBD2
CDR3nt: TGTGCCAGCACCAGCTCCTATAATTCACCCCTCCACTTT; CDR3aa: CASTSSYNSPLHF; v_gene: TRBV28; j_gene: TRBJ1-6; abundance: NA; d_gene: NA
CDR3nt: TGTGCCAGCAGTAGCGGGGGCCCCTACAATGAGCAGTTCTTC; CDR3aa: CASSSGGPYNEQFF; v_gene: TRBV27; j_gene: TRBJ2-1; abundance: once; d_gene: TRBD2
CDR3nt: TGTGCCAGCAGCGGAGCTCAGACCCAGTACTTC; CDR3aa: CASSGAQTQYF; v_gene: TRBV11-2; j_gene: TRBJ2-5; abundance: NA; d_gene: NA
CDR3nt: TGTGCCAGTAGTTACCGGGAAGAGCAGTTCTTC; CDR3aa: CASSYREEQFF; v_gene: TRBV19; j_gene: TRBJ2-1; abundance: NA; d_gene: NA
CDR3nt: TGTGCCAGCAGCACCAAATCTAGCGGGGTTTACAATGAGCAGTTCTTC; CDR3aa: CASSTKSSGVYNEQFF; v_gene: TRBV21-1; j_gene: TRBJ2-1; abundance: NA; d_gene: NA
CDR3nt: TGTGCCAGCTCCCCCCCCGGTGGCAATCAGCCCCAGCATTTT; CDR3aa: CASSPPGGNQPQHF; v_gene: TRBV18; j_gene: TRBJ1-5; abundance: few; d_gene: NA
CDR3nt: TGCGCCAGCAGCTTCGGACTAGCGGGAGATTTTCCGTACTTC; CDR3aa: CASSFGLAGDFPYF; v_gene: TRBV5-1; j_gene: TRBJ2-5; abundance: NA; d_gene: TRBD2
CDR3nt: TGTGCTAGTGCCGGGGGGGTCCATGAGCAGTTCTTC; CDR3aa: CASAGGVHEQFF; v_gene: TRBV12-5; j_gene: TRBJ2-1; abundance: NA; d_gene: TRBD2
CDR3nt: TGTGCCAGCAGCTTAGGACAGGGTACCTATGGCTACACCTTC; CDR3aa: CASSLGQGTYGYTF; v_gene: TRBV11-2; j_gene: TRBJ1-2; abundance: NA; d_gene: TRBD1
CDR3nt: TGTGCCAGCCGCCTTGAGAATGAAAAACTGTTTTTT; CDR3aa: CASRLENEKLFF; v_gene: TRBV2; j_gene: TRBJ1-4; abundance: NA; d_gene: NA
CDR3nt: TGTGCCAGTAGTACCCCTCAAGAGGGAGGTGGCTACACCTTC; CDR3aa: CASSTPQEGGGYTF; v_gene: TRBV19; j_gene: TRBJ1-2; abundance: once; d_gene: NA
CDR3nt: TGTGCCAGCAGTTTAATTGCGGGAGGGAGTCCGGAGACCCAGTACTTC; CDR3aa: CASSLIAGGSPETQYF; v_gene: TRBV28; j_gene: TRBJ2-5; abundance: NA; d_gene: TRBD2
CDR3nt: TGTGCCAGCAGTGGACAGGGGGCCTACGAGCAGTACTTC; CDR3aa: CASSGQGAYEQYF; v_gene: TRBV28; j_gene: TRBJ2-7; abundance: NA; d_gene: TRBD1
CDR3nt: TGTGCCAGCAGCGTAGCCGGCGGGGGATGGAGCGAGCAGTACTTC; CDR3aa: CASSVAGGGWSEQYF; v_gene: TRBV9; j_gene: TRBJ2-7; abundance: many; d_gene: TRBD2
CDR3nt: TGTGCCAGCGGGACAGGGTCGTCCTACGAGCAGTACTTC; CDR3aa: CASGTGSSYEQYF; v_gene: TRBV5-6; j_gene: TRBJ2-7; abundance: NA; d_gene: TRBD1